This T cell receptor (beta chain) was profiled in a study of memory CD4+ T cells and cytomegalovirus serostatus. Germline V CDR1 and CDR2: SGHTA, FQGNSA. The CDR3 is 14 residues long. V lost 2 bases, J lost 5 bases, and 12 bases lay in between. Measured with immunoSEQ multiplex PCR; TCRdb has only the in-frame clones, and not every one. Of about 38,000 clones listed, 70% to 80% are singletons. The sort gate was single viable CD3+CD4+CD8-CD45RO+ cells for memory CD4+ T cells. CD4+ T cells were isolated by positive magnetic selection. The rearrangement uses TRBV7-2 and TRBJ2-5; D unresolved. What was sequenced was memory CD4+ T cells from blood. The TCR comes from an adult in good health and CMV-seropositive. The CDR3 DNA follows: TGTGCCAGCAGCTTATCATCGTATACGGAGACCCAGTACTTC. Translation: CASSLSSYTETQYF. Based on the CDR3 plus reference TRBV7-2 and TRBJ2-5, the full variable domain is GAGVSQSPSNKVTEKGKDVELRCDPISGHTALYWYRQSLGQGLEFLIYFQGNSAPDKSGLPSDRFSAERTGGSVSTLTIQRTQQEDSAVYLCASSLSSYTETQYFGPGTRLLVL.